This record concerns one T cell receptor (beta chain) sequence. Its antigen remains undetermined. There are no base qualities to consult, and no much larger clone falls within one base. Library generation was performed with multiplex PCR. The listed sequencing device is Illumina HiSeq 4000. iRepertoire HTBI primers and Arm-PCR amplification of CDR3 regions were used to construct TCR beta libraries. PCR products were gel purified before sequencing. Processing in the source paper ran as follows. A total of 62 TRBV and 14 TRBJ segments were identified across samples and were used for gene usage analysis of CDR3 amino acid clonotypes. COPE and FqMerger were used to merge the filtered high-quality paired reads into contigs. BLAST was used to align contigs to IMGT TRBV, TRBD and TRBJ reference genes, with CDR3 defined following IMGT. Any clonotype with a frequency above 0.1% was classified as a highly expanded clone. Shannon entropy was used to measure repertoire diversity, and the Gini coefficient was used to measure V-J evenness. A clonotype found in more than one individual was treated as public. TCRdb reanalyzed the raw reads on its own, using fastp at Q25 for trimming and MiXCR for clone calling, and kept in-frame beta chains. Identical CDR3 proteins give one entry, which carries the most common genes and DNA. These V and J calls derive from TCRdb rather than the authors' analysis. Within this sample are 250,000 to 300,000 distinct CDR3 sequences, with around 20% of them counted one time only. The biggest ten clones account for approximately 53% of the sample.

These data belong to a study of regulatory T cells in long-lasting Graves disease (dated by TCRdb to the early 2020s). Regarding the research as a whole: Persistent Graves' disease was defined as antithyroid drug treatment for over 5 years with persistently positive TSH receptor autoantibodies. Patients with persistent Graves' disease were compared with patients with newly diagnosed Graves' disease using TCR sequencing and RNA sequencing of peripheral blood. The study was registered as a clinical trial and conducted in China. A total of roughly 33 samples were covered by TCR sequencing, comprising about 13 persistent and approximately 20 newly diagnosed Graves' disease patients. On average, persistent Graves' disease patients in the clinical cohort had been on antithyroid drugs for approximately 10 years.

Points the paper makes about the study in general: A larger number of public clonotypes was shared among persistent patients (about 2,700) than among newly diagnosed patients (roughly 930). Sequencing and analysis were restricted to the TCR beta chain. Because the primary lesion, thyroid tissue, could not be accessed, the study looked at peripheral blood alone. The small sample size was acknowledged by the authors as a limitation that may reduce accuracy. Persistent Graves' disease patients showed lower TCR Shannon entropy and fewer highly expanded clones than newly diagnosed patients, suggesting clonal expansion.

The time point label here, explained by the study, means: persistent/refractory GD, antithyroid drugs over 5 years with positive TRAb. For both TCR sequencing and RNA sequencing, RNA was extracted from PBMCs using TRIzol. Graves' disease was diagnosed according to American Thyroid Association guidelines. Patients for the study were recruited at an endocrinology department in Xi'an, China. From each patient, about 9 milliliters of peripheral blood was collected into an EDTA anticoagulant tube. PBMCs were isolated by Ficoll Paque Plus density gradient separation without further T cell sorting. An Agilent 2100 Bioanalyzer and agarose gel were used to check RNA quality, while a NanoDrop 2000 measured RNA concentration. Sequencing used peripheral blood mononuclear cells (PBMCs), obtained when the disease was refractory, from a patient treated with antithyroid drugs. The sequence derives from a female donor with Graves disease.

The CDR3 region reads CASSYFRFPGQGLISNQPQHF. The nucleotide sequence reads TGTGCCAGCAGTTACTTTCGTTTTCCGGGACAGGGGCTCATTAGCAATCAGCCCCAGCATTTT. The rearranged chain carries TRBV6-9 and TRBJ1-5; 10 central bases correspond to TRBD1. The CDR3 spans 21 residues, from the cysteine through the phenylalanine. Kept here is only the CDR3 DNA, which spans 63 bases and is read in frame from base 1. Germline trimming: 3 bases from V, 0 bases from J; junction bases outside gene matches: 17. CDR1 and CDR2, per the germline V gene, are MNHGY and SVAAGI.